In its sample, the clone carrying this TCR beta chain was seen many times. The antigen is not known. The sample is drawn from a study of CD8 T cells in ankylosing spondylitis. Quantitative 5'-RACE with molecular barcodes generated TCR beta libraries. TCRdb processed the 5' RACE reads anew with MiXCR; each CDR3 protein has one entry. The data hold 130,000 to 150,000 distinct CDR3 sequences, with 6.5% to 8.5% observed a single time. CDR1 SGHRS and CDR2 YFSETQ come from the germline V gene. The CDR3 totals 14 residues. The trim removed 4 bases at V and 7 bases at J, leaving 3 bases unmatched. The study, taken as a whole, reports: As reported, disease-linked clones showed significant enrichment in matched ankylosing spondylitis synovial fluid. Typical of ankylosing spondylitis blood, it appeared, was a TCR beta motif of fewer than 10 highly homologous variants. Disease-linked clones were found to be CD8+ and relatively rare in peripheral blood.

Sequenced material: synovial fluid, either unsorted or a sorted T cell fraction (not recorded which). The source of this sequence is a male donor with ankylosing spondylitis. This chain connects TRBV5-1 to TRBJ2-2, with TRBD2 identical over 11 bases. CDR3 residues: CASSQGLAVGELFF. DNA for the CDR3: TGCGCCAGCAGCCAGGGACTAGCGGTCGGGGAGCTGTTTTTT. Complete variable domain (other parts from reference TRBV5-1 and TRBJ2-2): KAGVTQTPRYLIKTRGQQVTLSCSPISGHRSVSWYQQTPGQGLQFLFEYFSETQRNKGNFPGRFSGRQFSNSRSEMNVSTLELGDSALYLCASSQGLAVGELFFGEGSRLTVL.